The clone carrying this T cell receptor (beta chain) came up once. Clinical history as reported by participants underpinned cohort assignment. The V end lost 0 bases, the J end lost 0 bases, and 5 bases lay between the germline ends. This CDR3 spans 14 amino acids. The germline V gene encodes CDR1 LNHNV and CDR2 YYDKDF (reference sequence). The data were obtained in a study of blood T cell repertoires in COVID-19. Measured with immunoSEQ multiplex PCR; TCRdb has only the in-frame clones, and not every one. The data show roughly 300,000 clones, 92% seen once. The chain employs TRBV15 and TRBJ1-2; D gene uncertain. This TCR derives from a woman aged 30 to 39 who had recovered from COVID-19. Material: PBMCs or T cells enriched from blood (not recorded which). This chain's CDR3 is CATSREQTNYGYTF. CDR3 sequence (DNA): TGTGCCACCAGCAGAGAACAGACTAACTATGGCTACACCTTC.